Listed here are 27 T cell receptor beta chains from one sample, sequenced in a study of shared clonotypes between healthy human individuals. The data were produced by immunoSEQ multiplex PCR, yet TCRdb's version contains in-frame clones alone and is incomplete. Among around 1,000,000 clones listed, around three quarters were seen once. Sample: memory CD4+ T cells from PBMCs. Indicated subset: CD45RA-negative fraction. All receptors come from a man between 18 and 29 years old in good health. Some clones in this sample may be carry-over from other donors' samples.

This rearrangement joins TRBV7-2 to TRBJ1-2; 7 nucleotides align to TRBD1. Trimming removed 5 bases from V and 1 base from J; junction bases left unmatched: 7. Looked up from germline, CDR1 is SGHTA and CDR2 is FQGNSA. This CDR3 is built from 15 residues. Here the CDR3 DNA reads TGTGCCAGCAGCCCAGGGGGGACAGATAACTATGGCTACACCTTC. Translating it yields CASSPGGTDNYGYTF.

Comment on this clone: Other nucleotide sequences from this sample produce the same CDR3. The chain couples TRBV28 to TRBJ2-7, with D possibly being TRBD1 (5 bases). Germline CDR1 MDHEN, CDR2 SYDVKM. This CDR3 spans 14 amino acids. V gave up 3 bases and J gave up 3 bases, with 12 bases separating them. The CDR3: CASSFSGFDYEQYF. CDR3 coding DNA: TGTGCCAGCAGTTTCTCAGGGTTTGACTACGAGCAGTACTTC.

The rearrangement joins TRBV7-9 to TRBJ2-2; D not certain. Germline V gene sequence: CDR1 SEHNR, CDR2 FQNEAQ (reference sequence). With 6 bases removed from V and 5 bases from J, the gap between germline ends came to 4 bases. This CDR3 region has 11 residues. The CDR3 is CASRGTGELFF. The CDR3 DNA follows: TGTGCCAGCAGGGGAACCGGGGAGCTGTTTTTT.

The V and J genes are TRBV2 and TRBJ2-5; 9 nucleotides align to TRBD1. Germline lookup yields CDR1 SNHLY and CDR2 FYNNEI. The CDR3 is 14 residues long. Trimming cost V 6 bases and J 4 bases; bases outside gene matches: 6. Here the CDR3 reads CASSLTGGRETQYF. The CDR3 region has the DNA TGTGCCAGCAGCTTAACAGGGGGCCGAGAGACCCAGTACTTC.

The V gene is TRBV30, the J gene TRBJ1-2, with 9 bases identical to TRBD1. The V gene end was trimmed by 4 bases and the J gene end by 12 bases; junction bases not matched to a gene: 15. The CDR3 consists of 14 residues. Germline V CDR1 and CDR2: GTSNPN, SVGIG (reference sequence). CDR3 protein: CAWKPQTGGYIHTF. As DNA, the CDR3 is TGTGCCTGGAAACCTCAGACAGGGGGGTATATCCACACCTTC.

The chain is built from TRBV30 and TRBJ2-4, with D uncertain. The CDR3 runs 15 residues. From germline, CDR1 is GTSNPN and CDR2 SVGIG (reference sequence). Deletions cut 2 bases from V and 1 base from J, with 12 bases between. The chain's CDR3 is CAWSHGPGAKNIQYF. The CDR3 nucleotides are TGTGCCTGGAGTCACGGCCCCGGGGCCAAAAACATTCAGTACTTC.

Of note for this clone: At the DNA level, this CDR3 is encoded by other sequences in the same sample as well. The chain couples TRBV29-1 to TRBJ1-1; the D is unclear. The CDR3 contains 11 residues. The V end lost 4 bases, the J end lost 1 base, and 4 bases lay between the germline ends. Germline lookup yields CDR1 SQVTM and CDR2 ANQGSEA. The CDR3 sequence: CSVGRNTEAFF. The CDR3 DNA reads as TGCAGCGTTGGAAGGAACACTGAAGCTTTCTTT. The variable domain in full, with the rest retrieved from reference TRBV29-1 and TRBJ1-1, is SAVISQKPSRDICQRGTSLTIQCQVDSQVTMMFWYRQQPGQSLTLIATANQGSEATYESGFVIDKFPISRPNLTFSTLTVSNMSPEDSSIYLCSVGRNTEAFFGQGTRLTVV.

In this sample, this clone turned up once. The CDR3 here is CAWSVRIGAAGDKQFF. In nucleotides, the CDR3 is TGTGCCTGGAGTGTACGGATCGGGGCGGCGGGGGACAAGCAGTTCTTC. The rearrangement joins TRBV30 to TRBJ2-1, with D maybe TRBD2 (7 bases). The CDR3 consists of 16 residues. V was trimmed by 0 bases and J by 11 bases, leaving 23 bases between them. CDR1 is GTSNPN, CDR2 SVGIG, per germline (reference sequence).

The chain recombines TRBV19 with TRBJ2-2; the D gene is possibly TRBD1 (6 bases). V was pared by 7 bases and J by 2 bases, with 11 bases between. Germline assignment: CDR1 LNHDA and CDR2 SQIVND (reference sequence). The CDR3 consists of 14 residues. The CDR3: CASNLGTNTGELFF. Written as DNA, the CDR3 is TGTGCCAGTAATCTGGGGACAAACACCGGGGAGCTGTTTTTT.

V gene TRBV10-2 combines with J gene TRBJ1-2; 8 nucleotides agree with TRBD1. This CDR3 is built from 18 residues. CDR1 is WSHSY and CDR2 is SAAADI in the germline V gene. V was clipped by 0 bases and J by 2 bases; unmatched bases: 11. CDR3 amino acids: CASSESTGGTTKNYGYTF. The CDR3 bases are TGCGCCAGCAGTGAGTCTACAGGGGGAACCACTAAAAACTATGGCTACACCTTC.

The chain combines TRBV28 with TRBJ2-4, with no clear D. The V end lost 5 bases, the J end lost 0 bases, and 8 bases lay between the germline ends. Per the germline V gene, CDR1 is MDHEN and CDR2 is SYDVKM. CDR3 size: 14 residues. The CDR3: CASSPVLAKNIQYF. The CDR3 DNA reads TGTGCCAGCAGTCCAGTCCTAGCCAAAAACATTCAGTACTTC.

The V gene is TRBV29-1, the J gene TRBJ2-1; 13 bases agree with TRBD2. There are 14 residues in the CDR3. Unmatched junction bases numbered 8, after V lost 6 bases and J lost 9 bases. CDR1 and CDR2 (germline): SQVTM, ANQGSEA. CDR3 sequence (DNA): TGCAGCGTGTCACTAGCGGGAGGGCCACGTGAGCAGTTCTTC. Encoded protein: CSVSLAGGPREQFF.

The chain carries TRBV11-3 and TRBJ2-2; D ambiguous. Germline V gene lookup returns CDR1 SGHNT and CDR2 YENEEA. Trimming left V 2 bases short and J 7 bases short, with 8 bases between. The CDR3 length is 13 residues. CDR3 residues: CASSLKVRGELFF. Here the CDR3 DNA reads TGTGCCAGCAGCTTAAAGGTTCGCGGGGAGCTGTTTTTT.

The gene calls are TRBV15 and TRBJ2-6; D might be TRBD2 (5 bases). The CDR3 sequence is 16 residues long. Germline CDR1 and CDR2: LNHNV and YYDKDF (reference sequence). With 0 bases removed from V and 2 bases from J, the gap between germline ends came to 8 bases. The CDR3, as DNA: TGTGCCACCAGCAGAGATGGAGGCACTGGGGCCAACGTCCTGACTTTC. Translated, it gives CATSRDGGTGANVLTF.

CDR3 sequence: CASSQMWGGDPEGTEAFF. CDR3 coding DNA: TGTGCCAGCAGTCAAATGTGGGGGGGGGATCCAGAAGGCACTGAAGCTTTCTTT. The chain uses TRBV28 and TRBJ1-1, with D perhaps matching TRBD1 (5 bases). The CDR3 runs 18 residues. Trimming took 5 bases from V and 4 from J, leaving 26 bases between them. Germline CDR1 is MDHEN and CDR2 is SYDVKM.

The V gene is TRBV14, the J gene TRBJ2-3, with 8 bases aligning to TRBD2. The CDR3 loop spans 14 amino acids. The V gene's germline CDR1 is SGHDN and CDR2 FVKESK. With 4 bases clipped from V and 4 bases from J, the junction kept 4 bases outside the gene matches. The CDR3 loop is CASSRGLAADTQYF. In DNA, the CDR3 is TGTGCCAGCAGCCGCGGACTAGCAGCAGATACGCAGTATTTT. Variable domain in full (rest from reference TRBV14 and TRBJ2-3): EAGVTQFPSHSVIEKGQTVTLRCDPISGHDNLYWYRRVMGKEIKFLLHFVKESKQDESGMPNNRFLAERTGGTYSTLKVQPAELEDSGVYFCASSRGLAADTQYFGPGTRLTVL.

Ten or more counts support this clone. The CDR3 reads CASGYQETQYF. For the CDR3, the DNA is TGTGCCAGCGGGTACCAAGAGACCCAGTACTTC. The chain has TRBV27 and TRBJ2-5, with D uncertain. Trimming stripped 8 bases from V and 0 bases from J, with 4 bases between. This CDR3 comprises 11 residues. In germline, CDR1 is MNHEY, CDR2 SMNVEV (reference sequence).

This rearrangement joins TRBV19 to TRBJ2-5, with 10 bases aligning to TRBD2. The CDR3 sequence is 17 residues long. Trimming at V came to 4 bases and at J to 6 bases, leaving 14 bases not matched to a gene. CDR1 LNHDA and CDR2 SQIVND come from the germline V gene (reference sequence). CDR3 loop: CASSNRYTSGNRQTQYF. The DNA of the CDR3 is TGTGCCAGTAGTAACAGATACACTAGCGGGAATAGACAGACCCAGTACTTC.

V gene TRBV5-1 combines with J gene TRBJ2-1, with 7 bases identical to TRBD2. CDR1 SGHRS and CDR2 YFSETQ come from the germline V gene. The CDR3 runs to 12 residues. Trimming removed 3 bases from V and 11 bases from J; junction bases left unmatched: 5. The CDR3 here is CASSSLADKQFF. The CDR3 DNA sequence: TGCGCCAGCAGCTCCCTAGCGGATAAGCAGTTCTTC.

The V and J genes are TRBV19 and TRBJ1-2; the D is unclear. The CDR3 has 12 amino acids. The germline V gene has CDR1 LNHDA and CDR2 SQIVND (reference sequence). Trimming took off 5 bases at V and 7 bases at J, with 11 bases between the two ends. The CDR3 bases are TGTGCCAGTAGTCCGAGGGAGGGTGGCTACACCTTC. This translates into CASSPREGGYTF. Looking up the rest from reference TRBV19 and TRBJ1-2 gives the full variable domain: DGGITQSPKYLFRKEGQNVTLSCEQNLNHDAMYWYRQDPGQGLRLIYYSQIVNDFQKGDIAEGYSVSREKKESFPLTVTSAQKNPTAFYLCASSPREGGYTFGSGTRLTVV.

This clone was counted once. The CDR3: CASSFGGAADTQYF. The CDR3, as DNA: TGTGCCAGCAGCTTCGGAGGGGCGGCAGATACGCAGTATTTT. The V and J genes are TRBV7-3 and TRBJ2-3, with D possibly TRBD2 on 6 matching bases. Trimming stripped 3 bases from V and 4 bases from J, with 11 bases between. This CDR3 has 14 residues. CDR1 is SGHTA, CDR2 FQGTGA, per germline.

The chain recombines TRBV5-1 with TRBJ2-2; 8 nucleotides align to TRBD1. The CDR3 is 17 residues long. The V and J ends lost 0 bases and 5 bases, in that order; junction bases with no gene match: 9. Per germline, CDR1 SGHRS and CDR2 YFSETQ. The CDR3 reads CASSLDGQGPRTGELFF. CDR3 nucleotides: TGCGCCAGCAGCTTGGATGGACAGGGACCGAGGACCGGGGAGCTGTTTTTT.

About this clone itself: Other DNA variants within this sample encode the same CDR3. The chain joins TRBV30 to TRBJ2-5; 8 positions match TRBD2. Germline lookup yields CDR1 GTSNPN and CDR2 SVGIG (reference sequence). The CDR3 has 12 amino acids. V gave up 5 bases and J gave up 5 bases; unmatched junction bases: 4. DNA of the CDR3: TGTGCCTGGTCCGGGACTAGTGAGACCCAGTACTTC. Its protein is CAWSGTSETQYF.

This clone was detected a few times. The same CDR3 arises from other DNA sequences in this sample as well. The genes are TRBV11-3 and TRBJ2-1; weak D call: TRBD1 (6 bases). Trimming removed 5 bases from V and 4 bases from J, with 9 bases in between. This CDR3 is 13 amino acids long. Germline CDR1 SGHNT, CDR2 YENEEA. The CDR3 bases are TGTGCCAGCAGCCCCACAGGGTACAATGAGCAGTTCTTC. It is translated as CASSPTGYNEQFF.

V and J are TRBV2 and TRBJ2-5, with no clear D. The V gene's germline CDR1 is SNHLY and CDR2 FYNNEI. The CDR3 runs 14 residues. The germline V and J ends were trimmed by 5 bases and 0 bases, with 10 bases remaining between them. The CDR3 sequence: CASSRRIYQETQYF. The CDR3 region has the DNA TGTGCCAGCAGTCGGAGAATCTACCAAGAGACCCAGTACTTC.

This clone has only one observation. This chain joins TRBV5-1 and TRBJ2-1; D is ambiguous. The CDR3 has 13 amino acids. Germline V lookup: CDR1 SGHRS, CDR2 YFSETQ. Trimming shortened V by 2 bases and J by 5 bases, and 8 bases separated the two germline ends. In nucleotides, the CDR3 is TGCGCCAGCAGCTTCGGTGCCGACAATGAGCAGTTCTTC. It specifies CASSFGADNEQFF.

The chain uses TRBV6-1 and TRBJ1-5; 10 nucleotides match TRBD1. Germline CDR1 and CDR2: MNHNS and SASEGT. V was pared by 6 bases and J by 0 bases, with 2 bases of the junction left unmatched. The CDR3 is made up of 15 amino acids. The CDR3 coding sequence is TGTGCCAGCAGGGGGACAGGGGATAGCAATCAGCCCCAGCATTTT. Amino acids: CASRGTGDSNQPQHF.